The clone carrying this TCR beta chain was observed many times. The antigen is unknown. After removal of 4 bases from V and 3 bases from J, the junction contained 5 bases not matched to a gene. CDR3 length equals 15 residues. This sample is drawn from a study of T cells in Graves' hyperthyroidism and ophthalmopathy. General study points: The model predicted ophthalmopathy a median approximately six months before onset.

It was RNA transcripts that yielded the amplified TCR beta CDR3 regions. TCR CDR3 regions were first amplified by RT-PCR with HTBI primers. TCRdb passed the multiplex PCR reads through MiXCR, listing each CDR3 protein once. The sample holds 600,000 to 650,000 distinct CDR3 sequences, 16% seen once. This clonotype was obtained from a young woman with Graves' hyperthyroidism. V and J are TRBV12-3 or TRBV12-4 and TRBJ2-7; 11 bases line up with TRBD2. Specimen: blood. The CDR3 DNA sequence: TGTGCCAGCAGTTCTAGACTAGCGGGATTCTACGAGCAGTACTTC. Protein sequence: CASSSRLAGFYEQYF.